This TCR beta chain was identified during a study of T-cell reconstitution after alpha-beta-depleted transplantation in children (dated by TCRdb to the mid-2010s). Regarding the research as a whole: Using TCR repertoire profiling, the study quantitatively followed how T-cell immune reconstitution unfolded in children after TCRalphabeta/CD19-depleted allogeneic hematopoietic cell transplantation.

Overall study results and their limits: In some patients, high TCRbeta diversity at day 60 was attributed to recipient T cells and intrathymic progenitors that had survived conditioning. Hyperexpanded clone frequencies declined over subsequent months; after one year, T-cell counts and TCRbeta diversity were mostly attributed to newly produced T cells. The apparently early recovery of alphabetaT-cell counts about two months after transplant reportedly depended on only several hundred rapidly expanded clones that came from non-depleted graft cells.

The library was produced with PCR. TCRdb names Illumina HiSeq 2500 as the instrument used. Molecular barcoding was employed in the preparation of TCR libraries, with unique molecular identifiers being used to normalize TCRbeta repertoire quantification. TCRdb reworked the public reads: Q25 trimming with fastp, MiXCR clone assembly, productive beta chains retained. CDR3 protein duplicates are merged, each entry listing the most common genes and DNA. The sample has approximately 300,000 distinct CDR3 sequences on record, just over 7.5% of them singletons. Approximately 9.1% of the sample is in the top ten clones. CDR1 is given as MDHEN and CDR2 as SYDVKM, both from the germline V gene. The CDR3 numbers 14 residues from cysteine through phenylalanine. Only the CDR3 portion is preserved as DNA: 42 bases, with reading frame beginning at the first base. After removal of 7 bases from V and 4 bases from J, the junction retains 6 bases not matched to a gene.

This clonotype was observed at least ten times. Its antigen target is currently unknown. One base away there is no much larger clone; base qualities are not given. The treatment or condition label, as the study defines it: allogeneic hematopoietic cell transplantation with graft depleted of TCRalphabeta T cells and CD19 B cells. The children who served as transplant recipients had been given grafts of TCRalphabeta/CD19-depleted allogeneic hematopoietic cells. The material was peripheral blood, obtained 360 days after TCRalphabeta/CD19-depleted stem cell transplant. The V and J segments used are TRBV28 and TRBJ2-1, and 8 bases in between align with TRBD1. The clonotype comes from a female patient aged 2-9 years who had a stem cell transplant for Fanconi anemia, so the T cells may come from the graft donor. The nucleotide sequence is given as TGTGCCAGCACATGGACAGGGCTATACAATGAGCAGTTCTTC. Translated, this gives CASTWTGLYNEQFF.